Shown below are 10 T cell receptor beta chains from a single sample sequenced in a study of blood T cell repertoires in COVID-19. TCRdb keeps only in-frame clones here, not all; method: immunoSEQ multiplex PCR. This sample has under 100,000 clones; around four fifths occur once, and the top ten carry about an eighth. Sequenced: peripheral blood. The receptors derive from a woman in her 70s with active or convalescent COVID-19.

The V gene is TRBV6-2 or TRBV6-3, the J gene TRBJ1-1; D not resolved. V was trimmed by 6 bases and J by 2 bases, leaving 16 bases between them. CDR1 and CDR2 from the germline V gene are MNHEY and SVGEGT. The CDR3 spans 15 residues. This CDR3 reads CASSTSTTDNTEAFF. CDR3 nucleotide sequence: TGTGCCAGCAGCACATCGACAACAGACAACACTGAAGCTTTCTTT.

The rearrangement joins TRBV28 to TRBJ1-2; weak D call: TRBD1 (6 bases). The V gene lost 2 bases and the J gene lost 8 bases, with 15 bases spanning the gap. Germline V gene lookup returns CDR1 MDHEN and CDR2 SYDVKM. This CDR3 is built from 14 residues. In nucleotides, the CDR3 is TGTGCCAGCAGTTTAGTAAGGACAGTGGCAGGCTACACCTTC. It translates to CASSLVRTVAGYTF.

This clone was seen just once. The chain combines TRBV27 with TRBJ1-2; TRBD1 matches at 8 bases. With V trimmed by 6 bases and J by 2 bases, 5 bases remained unmatched. CDR1 is MNHEY, CDR2 SMNVEV, per germline (reference sequence). CDR3 length: 14 amino acids. The CDR3, as DNA: TGTGCCAGCAGCTTCGGACAGGGAAACTATGGCTACACCTTC. It yields the protein CASSFGQGNYGYTF.

The J gene is TRBJ1-2, the V gene TRBV19; D remains unclear. Germline CDR1 reads LNHDA; CDR2 reads SQIVND (reference sequence). Trimming removed 5 bases from V and 5 bases from J, with 9 bases in between. The CDR3 spans 12 residues. The CDR3: CASSAGGYGYTF. The DNA for the CDR3 is TGTGCCAGTAGTGCAGGAGGGTATGGCTACACCTTC.

The rearrangement joins TRBV9 to TRBJ1-3, with D possibly matching TRBD1 (6 bases). Germline lookup yields CDR1 SGDLS and CDR2 YYNGEE. This CDR3 comprises 15 residues. Trimming pared 5 bases from V and 0 bases from J, leaving 12 bases between. The CDR3 is CASSHDRPSGNTIYF. The CDR3 DNA sequence: TGTGCCAGCAGTCACGACAGGCCCTCTGGAAACACCATATATTTT.

This rearrangement joins TRBV6-1 to TRBJ2-3; TRBD1 is a possible D gene (6 bases). The length of the CDR3 is 17 residues. Per germline, CDR1 MNHNS and CDR2 SASEGT. Deletions cut 2 bases from V and 0 bases from J, with 15 bases between. The chain's CDR3 is CASSERSVGGSTDTQYF. In DNA form, the CDR3 reads TGTGCCAGCAGTGAAAGGTCGGTAGGGGGAAGCACAGATACGCAGTATTTT.

The CDR3 nucleotides are TGTGCCAGCAGCTTAGTAGGGACGCAGGGGGCGCAGACTAACTATGGCTACACCTTC. Amino acid sequence: CASSLVGTQGAQTNYGYTF. The chain recombines TRBV7-2 with TRBJ1-2; 8 positions agree with TRBD1. CDR3 length equals 19 residues. V was pared by 1 base and J by 0 bases, with 13 bases of the junction left unmatched. Per germline, CDR1 SGHTA and CDR2 FQGNSA.

The V call is TRBV15, the J call TRBJ2-1; a possible D gene is TRBD2 (5 bases). The germline V gene has CDR1 LNHNV and CDR2 YYDKDF (reference sequence). CDR3 length: 18 amino acids. V was shortened by 3 bases and J by 0 bases, with 18 bases between the two germline ends. CDR3 amino acids: CATSSHHSGDLSYNEQFF. In DNA form, the CDR3 reads TGTGCCACCAGCAGTCACCACAGCGGAGACCTCTCCTACAATGAGCAGTTCTTC.

This chain uses TRBV18 with TRBJ1-1; 7 nucleotides align to TRBD1. V shed 3 bases and J 4 bases; nucleotides not matched to a gene: 5. The germline V gene has CDR1 KGHSH and CDR2 LQKENI. CDR3 size: 14 residues. The CDR3 DNA sequence: TGTGCCAGCTCACCGGTTAAGGGGGCCACTGAAGCTTTCTTT. Translation: CASSPVKGATEAFF.

The rearrangement joins TRBV2 to TRBJ2-2; 8 bases map to TRBD2. Trimming took 5 bases from V and 5 from J; bases not matched to a gene: 4. This CDR3 is 14 amino acids long. Per the germline V gene, CDR1 is SNHLY and CDR2 is FYNNEI. The CDR3 loop reads CASSYGGGTGELFF. The CDR3 DNA reads as TGTGCCAGCAGTTACGGGGGGGGAACCGGGGAGCTGTTTTTT.